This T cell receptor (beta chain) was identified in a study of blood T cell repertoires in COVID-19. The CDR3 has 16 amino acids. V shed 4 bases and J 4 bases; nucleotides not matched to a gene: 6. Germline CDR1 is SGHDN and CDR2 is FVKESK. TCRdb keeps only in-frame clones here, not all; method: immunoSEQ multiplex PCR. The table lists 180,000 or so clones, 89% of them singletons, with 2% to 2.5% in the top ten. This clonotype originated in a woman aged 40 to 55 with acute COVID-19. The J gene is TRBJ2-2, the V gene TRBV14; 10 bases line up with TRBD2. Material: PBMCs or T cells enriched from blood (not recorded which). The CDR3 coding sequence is TGTGCCAGCAGCCCTCTAGCGGGAGAATCCACCGGGGAGCTGTTTTTT. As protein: CASSPLAGESTGELFF.